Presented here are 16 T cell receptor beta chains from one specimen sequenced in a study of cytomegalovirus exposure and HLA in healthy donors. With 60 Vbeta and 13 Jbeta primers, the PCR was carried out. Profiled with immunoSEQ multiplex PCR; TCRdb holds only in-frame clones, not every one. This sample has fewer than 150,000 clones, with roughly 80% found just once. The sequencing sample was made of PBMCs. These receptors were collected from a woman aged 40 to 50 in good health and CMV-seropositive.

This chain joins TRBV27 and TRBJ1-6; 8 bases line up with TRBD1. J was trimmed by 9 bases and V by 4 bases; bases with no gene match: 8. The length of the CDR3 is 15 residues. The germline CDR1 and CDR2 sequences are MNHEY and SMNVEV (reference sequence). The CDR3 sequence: CASSSTGAPASPLHF. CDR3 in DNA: TGTGCCAGCAGTTCGACAGGGGCTCCTGCTTCACCCCTCCACTTT.

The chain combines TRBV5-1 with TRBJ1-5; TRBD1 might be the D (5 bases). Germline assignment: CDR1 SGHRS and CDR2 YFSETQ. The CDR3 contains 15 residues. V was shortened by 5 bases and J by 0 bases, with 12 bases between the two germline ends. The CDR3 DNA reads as TGCGCCAGCAGGGTTGGCGGGGGTAGCAATCAGCCCCAGCATTTT. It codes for CASRVGGGSNQPQHF.

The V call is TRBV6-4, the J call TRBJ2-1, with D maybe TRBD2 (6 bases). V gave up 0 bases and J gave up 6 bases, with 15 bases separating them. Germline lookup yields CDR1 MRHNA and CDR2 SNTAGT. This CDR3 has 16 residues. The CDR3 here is CASSDSRRGAPNEQFF. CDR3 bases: TGTGCCAGCAGTGACTCGAGGAGGGGTGCCCCCAATGAGCAGTTCTTC.

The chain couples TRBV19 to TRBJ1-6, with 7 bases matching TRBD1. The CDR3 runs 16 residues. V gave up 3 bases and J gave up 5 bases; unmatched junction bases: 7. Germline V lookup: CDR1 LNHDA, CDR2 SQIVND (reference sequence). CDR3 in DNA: TGTGCCAGTAGTATTAGGGGACAGCGGAATAATTCACCCCTCCACTTT. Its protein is CASSIRGQRNNSPLHF.

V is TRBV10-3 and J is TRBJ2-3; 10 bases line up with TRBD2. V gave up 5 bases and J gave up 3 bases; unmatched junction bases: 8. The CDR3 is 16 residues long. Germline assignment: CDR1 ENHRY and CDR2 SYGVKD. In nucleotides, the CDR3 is TGTGCCATCAGTAGGACTAGCGGAGAGAGTACAGATACGCAGTATTTT. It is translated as CAISRTSGESTDTQYF.

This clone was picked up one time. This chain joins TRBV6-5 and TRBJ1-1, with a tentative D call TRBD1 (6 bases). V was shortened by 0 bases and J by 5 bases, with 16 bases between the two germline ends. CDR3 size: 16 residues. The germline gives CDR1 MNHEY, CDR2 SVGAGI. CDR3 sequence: CASSYSFAGEGTEAFF. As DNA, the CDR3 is TGTGCCAGCAGTTACTCGTTCGCAGGGGAGGGGACTGAAGCTTTCTTT.

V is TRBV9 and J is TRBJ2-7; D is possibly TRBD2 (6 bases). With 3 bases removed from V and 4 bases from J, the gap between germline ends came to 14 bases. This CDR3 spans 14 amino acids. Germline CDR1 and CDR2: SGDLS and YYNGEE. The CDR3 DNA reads TGTGCCAGCAGCGGCCGGGACTCCCTTTACGAGCAGTACTTC. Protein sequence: CASSGRDSLYEQYF.

The CDR3 nucleotides read TGTGCCAGCAGCTTAGGCGGCGGGACTACTAGCTCCTACAATGAGCAGTTCTTC. Protein sequence: CASSLGGGTTSSYNEQFF. The chain carries TRBV7-2 and TRBJ2-1; TRBD2 matches at 7 bases. Per germline, CDR1 SGHTA and CDR2 FQGNSA. The CDR3 has 18 residues. J gave up 0 bases and V 1 base, and 9 bases lay outside the gene matches.

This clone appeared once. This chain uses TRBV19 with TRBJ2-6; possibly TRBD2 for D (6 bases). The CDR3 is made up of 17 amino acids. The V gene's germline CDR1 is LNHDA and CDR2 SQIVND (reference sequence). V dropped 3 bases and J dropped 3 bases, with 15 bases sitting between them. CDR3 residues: CASSIAGGVRGANVLTF. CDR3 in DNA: TGTGCCAGTAGTATCGCCGGAGGGGTTCGTGGGGCCAACGTCCTGACTTTC.

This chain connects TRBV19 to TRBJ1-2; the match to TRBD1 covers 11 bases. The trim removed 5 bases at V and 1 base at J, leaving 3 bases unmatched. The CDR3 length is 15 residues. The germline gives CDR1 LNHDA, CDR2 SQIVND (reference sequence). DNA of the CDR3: TGTGCCAGTAGTTTAGGGACAGGGGGTAACTATGGCTACACCTTC. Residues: CASSLGTGGNYGYTF.

Here the CDR3 reads CASSLVAGGLDEQFF. CDR3 DNA: TGTGCCAGCAGCTTGGTTGCGGGAGGGCTTGATGAGCAGTTCTTC. The gene calls are TRBV5-5 and TRBJ2-1; TRBD2 aligns across 9 bases. The CDR3 covers 15 residues. V gave up 0 bases and J gave up 8 bases; unmatched junction bases: 6. The germline CDR1 and CDR2 sequences are SGHKS and YYEKEE (reference sequence).

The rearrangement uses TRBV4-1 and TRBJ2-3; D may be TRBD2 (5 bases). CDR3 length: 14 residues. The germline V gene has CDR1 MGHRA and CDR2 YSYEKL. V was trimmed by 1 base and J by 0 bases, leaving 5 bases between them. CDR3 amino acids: CASSQAGSTDTQYF. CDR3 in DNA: TGCGCCAGCAGCCAAGCGGGAAGCACAGATACGCAGTATTTT.

The CDR3 bases are TGCACCAGCAGCCGACAGTACAGGGACGAGGCCAACGTCCTGACTTTC. It codes for CTSSRQYRDEANVLTF. The chain couples TRBV1 to TRBJ2-6; the table names TRBD1, a call not compared with the DNA. TRBV1 is a pseudogene segment. The CDR3 has 16 residues.

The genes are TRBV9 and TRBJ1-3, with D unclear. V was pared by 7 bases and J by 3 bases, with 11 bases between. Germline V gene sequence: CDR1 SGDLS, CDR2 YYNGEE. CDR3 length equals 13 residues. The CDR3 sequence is CASCPDFGNTIYF. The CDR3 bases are TGTGCCAGCTGCCCGGACTTTGGAAACACCATATATTTT.

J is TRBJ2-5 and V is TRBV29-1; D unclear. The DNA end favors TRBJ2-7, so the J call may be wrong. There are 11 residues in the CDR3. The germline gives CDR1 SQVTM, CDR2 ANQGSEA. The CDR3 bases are TGCAGCGTTGGAGGAACGTACGAGCAGTACTTC. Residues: CSVGGTYEQYF.

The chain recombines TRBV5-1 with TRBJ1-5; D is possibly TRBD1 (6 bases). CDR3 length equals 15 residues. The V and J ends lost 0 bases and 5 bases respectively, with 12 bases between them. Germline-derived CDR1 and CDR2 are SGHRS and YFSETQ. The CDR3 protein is CASSLAGTRDQPQHF. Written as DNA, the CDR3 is TGCGCCAGCAGCTTGGCCGGGACAAGGGATCAGCCCCAGCATTTT.